These 26 T cell receptor beta chains share one sample of origin, sequenced in a study of T cell changes during pregnancy in multiple sclerosis. Method: immunoSEQ multiplex PCR; TCRdb's copy keeps in-frame clones and lacks some. Altogether some 30,000 clones are present, 90% being singletons, with the ten largest covering just over 0.55%. Sequencing was performed on CD4+ T cells from peripheral blood mononuclear cells, taken in the third trimester of pregnancy. Receptors originate from a female donor in good health, enrolled as a control in a pregnancy study.

The CDR3 region has the DNA TGTGCCAGCAGGAGTAGTCCGGGTCCCTACAATGAGCAGTTCTTC. Residues: CASRSSPGPYNEQFF. This chain connects TRBV6-1 to TRBJ2-1; unclear D gene. This CDR3 contains 15 residues. Germline CDR1 is MNHNS and CDR2 is SASEGT. The ends were cut back, 6 bases at V and 2 bases at J, with 14 bases in the middle.

The CDR3, as DNA: TGTGCTAGTGGTTTATATCTCAACCTCGGGTATACGCAGTATTTT. Translation: CASGLYLNLGYTQYF. V usage is TRBV12-5 and J usage is TRBJ2-3; D is uncertain. V lost 3 bases and J 7 bases, leaving 17 bases between the germline ends. The CDR3 is made up of 15 amino acids. The V gene's germline CDR1 is LGHNT and CDR2 FRNRAP.

The gene calls are TRBV29-1 and TRBJ1-2, with 9 nucleotides matching TRBD1. The CDR3 has 16 amino acids. Germline loops: CDR1 SQVTM, CDR2 ANQGSEA. J lost 1 base, V lost 6 bases, and 12 bases had no gene match. The CDR3 is CSVDKLNRGLNYGYTF. CDR3 coding DNA: TGCAGCGTCGATAAACTTAACAGGGGGCTTAACTATGGCTACACCTTC.

The chain couples TRBV30 to TRBJ1-4, with a possible D match to TRBD1 (6 bases). There are 14 residues in the CDR3. The germline CDR1 and CDR2 sequences are GTSNPN and SVGIG (reference sequence). V was pared by 0 bases and J by 3 bases, with 8 bases between. CDR3 residues: CAWSVTGPNEKLFF. As DNA, the CDR3 is TGTGCCTGGAGTGTCACAGGGCCTAATGAAAAACTGTTTTTT.

The V call is TRBV4-2, the J call TRBJ2-3, with TRBD2 matching 8 bases. The CDR3 consists of 18 residues. Trimming cost V 3 bases and J 6 bases; bases outside gene matches: 17. Looked up from germline, CDR1 is LGHNA and CDR2 is YNFKEQ. CDR3 sequence (DNA): TGTGCCAGCAGCCAGTGGAAAACTAGCGGCACTCACGGGGATACGCAGTATTTT. As protein: CASSQWKTSGTHGDTQYF.

Here the CDR3 DNA reads TGTGCCAGCAGCTTCTTGGGCCAGAACACTGAAGCTTTCTTT. It is translated as CASSFLGQNTEAFF. The genes are TRBV7-2 and TRBJ1-1; D remains unclear. V gave up 3 bases and J gave up 1 base, with 9 bases separating them. Looked up from germline, CDR1 is SGHTA and CDR2 is FQGNSA. The CDR3 is made up of 14 amino acids.

The gene calls are TRBV30 and TRBJ2-3, with no clear D. The CDR3 spans 14 residues. Germline V gives CDR1 GTSNPN, CDR2 SVGIG (reference sequence). V lost 8 bases and J 0 bases, leaving 15 bases between the germline ends. CDR3 sequence reads: CALRGTYSTDTQYF. The CDR3 bases are TGTGCCCTCAGAGGTACGTACAGCACAGATACGCAGTATTTT.

This clone was found a few times. V gene TRBV29-1 combines with J gene TRBJ1-1; no firm D call. Trimming took off 7 bases at V and 1 base at J, with 16 bases between the two ends. This CDR3 is 14 amino acids long. From germline, CDR1 is SQVTM and CDR2 ANQGSEA. This CDR3 is CSAPPDGKNTEAFF. The DNA of the CDR3 is TGCAGCGCCCCCCCCGACGGGAAGAACACTGAAGCTTTCTTT.

This chain uses TRBV21-1 with TRBJ2-7; TRBD1, as called in the table, went unchecked against the DNA. TRBV21-1 is a pseudogene. This CDR3 has 15 residues. The CDR3 region is CASSTRGTGPYEQYF. The DNA of the CDR3 is TGTGCCAGCAGCACCAGAGGGACAGGGCCCTACGAGCAGTACTTC.

This chain connects TRBV9 to TRBJ2-7; 8 bases line up with TRBD1. The CDR3 contains 16 residues. The V and J ends lost 0 bases and 2 bases, in that order; junction bases with no gene match: 7. Germline CDR1 reads SGDLS; CDR2 reads YYNGEE. The CDR3 loop is CASSVAGTGGTYEQYF. The CDR3 nucleotides are TGTGCCAGCAGCGTAGCTGGAACAGGGGGGACCTACGAGCAGTACTTC.

The V and J genes are TRBV18 and TRBJ1-5, with D maybe TRBD1 (6 bases). This CDR3 is 17 amino acids long. V was clipped by 0 bases and J by 2 bases, with 14 bases between them. Per the germline V gene, CDR1 is KGHSH and CDR2 is LQKENI. The CDR3 spells CASSPPILDRRNQPQHF. The CDR3 coding sequence is TGTGCCAGCTCACCACCGATACTCGACAGGCGCAATCAGCCCCAGCATTTT.

In its sample, this clone was seen a few times. J is TRBJ1-2 and V is TRBV27, with 7 bases matching TRBD1. There are 12 residues in the CDR3. V was clipped by 8 bases and J by 3 bases; unmatched bases: 3. Per the germline V gene, CDR1 is MNHEY and CDR2 is SMNVEV (reference sequence). Here the CDR3 DNA reads TGTGCCAGCTACAGGGGAGACTATGGCTACACCTTC. This sequence encodes CASYRGDYGYTF.

The chain joins TRBV30 to TRBJ2-3, with TRBD1 matching 7 bases. The trim removed 4 bases at V and 3 bases at J, leaving 4 bases unmatched. The CDR3 loop spans 13 amino acids. The germline CDR1 and CDR2 sequences are GTSNPN and SVGIG (reference sequence). CDR3 in amino acids: CAWTSTGTDTQYF. The CDR3 DNA reads as TGTGCCTGGACGTCGACAGGGACAGATACGCAGTATTTT. Looking up the rest from reference TRBV30 and TRBJ2-3 gives the full variable domain: SQTIHQWPATLVQPVGSPLSLECTVEGTSNPNLYWYRQAAGRGLQLLFYSVGIGQISSEVPQNLSASRPQDRQFILSSKKLLLSDSGFYLCAWTSTGTDTQYFGPGTRLTVL.

The rearrangement uses TRBV19 and TRBJ1-1; TRBD1 agrees at 9 bases. V lost 7 bases, J lost 0 bases, and 12 bases stayed unmatched. Germline V gives CDR1 LNHDA, CDR2 SQIVND (reference sequence). CDR3 length equals 17 residues. CDR3 DNA: TGTGCCAGTAACCAAGGGACAGGGAGGTCGATGAACACTGAAGCTTTCTTT. Translated: CASNQGTGRSMNTEAFF.

The chain recombines TRBV19 with TRBJ2-7; D is undetermined. Looked up from germline, CDR1 is LNHDA and CDR2 is SQIVND (reference sequence). The CDR3 loop spans 13 amino acids. The V gene lost 3 bases and the J gene lost 1 base, with 7 bases spanning the gap. CDR3 loop: CASSIGRSYEQYF. The CDR3 DNA sequence: TGTGCCAGTAGTATCGGTAGATCCTACGAGCAGTACTTC.

The rearrangement joins TRBV7-9 to TRBJ2-7; 8 nucleotides align to TRBD1. Per the germline V gene, CDR1 is SEHNR and CDR2 is FQNEAQ (reference sequence). V shed 5 bases and J 5 bases; nucleotides not matched to a gene: 8. The CDR3 consists of 14 residues. This CDR3 is CASSEKQGVHEQYF. The CDR3 DNA sequence: TGTGCCAGCAGCGAAAAACAGGGGGTCCACGAGCAGTACTTC.

The V and J genes are TRBV11-2 and TRBJ1-2; no definite D call. The germline gives CDR1 SGHAT, CDR2 FQNNGV. This CDR3 spans 16 amino acids. The germline V and J ends were trimmed by 4 bases and 8 bases, with 23 bases remaining between them. CDR3 DNA: TGTGCCAGCAGCTCCCGAGGGTTTAGGCCTGGGTACGGCTACACCTTC. Protein: CASSSRGFRPGYGYTF.

This clone appeared once. The chain is built from TRBV2 and TRBJ2-3; 8 bases are a match to TRBD1. This CDR3 region has 14 residues. V lost 7 bases and J lost 9; bases outside the gene matches: 12. The germline V gene encodes CDR1 SNHLY and CDR2 FYNNEI. CDR3 sequence reads: CASTLMTGAETQYF. CDR3 coding DNA: TGTGCCAGCACTCTTATGACAGGGGCGGAAACGCAGTATTTT.

V gene TRBV30 combines with J gene TRBJ2-1; D is undetermined. Germline CDR1 reads GTSNPN; CDR2 reads SVGIG (reference sequence). V was trimmed by 0 bases and J by 0 bases, leaving 9 bases between them. CDR3 size: 15 residues. The CDR3 coding sequence is TGTGCCTGGAGTGTACCGGGTCCCTCCTACAATGAGCAGTTCTTC. Its translation is CAWSVPGPSYNEQFF.

V gene TRBV9 combines with J gene TRBJ1-2; D is unclear. Deletions cut 0 bases from V and 2 bases from J, with 8 bases between. In germline, CDR1 is SGDLS, CDR2 YYNGEE. The CDR3 has 14 amino acids. As DNA, the CDR3 is TGTGCCAGCAGCGTAGTGGGCCAGAACTATGGCTACACCTTC. It is translated as CASSVVGQNYGYTF.

V gene TRBV27 combines with J gene TRBJ1-1, with D possibly being TRBD1 (6 bases). Trimming took off 11 bases at V and 3 bases at J, with 19 bases between the two ends. Germline CDR1 MNHEY, CDR2 SMNVEV (reference sequence). The length of the CDR3 is 14 residues. CDR3 sequence reads: CAASRGRVDTEAFF. DNA of the CDR3: TGTGCCGCCTCCAGGGGAAGGGTGGACACTGAAGCTTTCTTT.

V usage is TRBV7-8 and J usage is TRBJ2-2, with D possibly being TRBD2 (5 bases). The CDR3 consists of 16 residues. Germline CDR1 SGHVS, CDR2 FQNEAQ. Trimming took off 5 bases at V and 4 bases at J, with 17 bases between the two ends. This chain's CDR3 is CASSVGSFRGTGELFF. The CDR3 DNA sequence: TGTGCCAGCAGCGTTGGGAGTTTTCGGGGCACCGGGGAGCTGTTTTTT.

This sequence joins TRBV6-5 and TRBJ2-5; D is possibly TRBD1 (5 bases). The DNA matches TRBJ2-7 better at its end, which makes the J call doubtful. CDR3 size: 12 residues. CDR1 MNHEY and CDR2 SVGAGI come from the germline V gene. The CDR3: CASSSGNYEQYF. CDR3 DNA: TGTGCCAGCAGTTCAGGGAACTACGAGCAGTACTTC.

The chain carries TRBV19 and TRBJ2-1; tentative D call: TRBD2 (6 bases). Looked up from germline, CDR1 is LNHDA and CDR2 is SQIVND (reference sequence). The V end was cut by 6 bases, the J end by 1 base, with 13 bases between. The CDR3 has 15 residues. CDR3 residues: CASRRAGPSYNEQFF. The CDR3 nucleotides are TGTGCCAGTAGGAGGGCGGGGCCTTCCTACAATGAGCAGTTCTTC. Full variable domain (missing parts from reference TRBV19 and TRBJ2-1): DGGITQSPKYLFRKEGQNVTLSCEQNLNHDAMYWYRQDPGQGLRLIYYSQIVNDFQKGDIAEGYSVSREKKESFPLTVTSAQKNPTAFYLCASRRAGPSYNEQFFGPGTRLTVL.

This clone was seen a few times. The chain couples TRBV2 to TRBJ1-1, with a weak D call TRBD1 (5 bases). Trimming removed 3 bases from V and 8 bases from J, with 10 bases in between. The V gene's germline CDR1 is SNHLY and CDR2 FYNNEI. The CDR3 covers 12 residues. CDR3 loop: CASSEGPGEAFF. The CDR3 DNA reads TGTGCCAGCAGTGAGGGGCCAGGAGAAGCTTTCTTT.

V gene TRBV6-5 combines with J gene TRBJ2-1; 7 bases fit TRBD2. V dropped 11 bases and J dropped 1; count of bases not matched to a gene: 8. The CDR3 runs to 14 residues. The germline V gene encodes CDR1 MNHEY and CDR2 SVGAGI. The CDR3 loop is CAARLAGSYNEQFF. Written as DNA, the CDR3 is TGTGCCGCCCGACTAGCAGGGTCCTACAATGAGCAGTTCTTC.